Included here is one T cell receptor (beta chain) sequence, with context. The antigen is undetermined. The data were obtained in a study of shared clonotypes between healthy human individuals. On the study more broadly: Aged between 18 and 49, the donors were two women and a few men. Study-wide results and caveats: The authors sampled blood alone, and tissue repertoires likely differ.

Sequencing was performed with immunoSEQ multiplex PCR; in TCRdb, only in-frame clones are kept and a portion is missing. This sample has some 1,400,000 clones; roughly 96% occur once, and the top ten carry over 1%. Adult donors, all healthy and HIV-negative, had no recent acute infections or vaccinations. Everyone who donated was a Caucasian adult who lived in Nashville, Tennessee. The CDR3 runs to 11 residues. CDR1 and CDR2 (germline): DFQATT, SNEGSKA (reference sequence). V shed 0 bases and J shed 8 bases, with 7 bases lying between them. This chain links TRBV20-1 with TRBJ1-1; no firm D call. The sequenced material came from naive CD4+ T cells sorted from blood. Subset indicated: CD45RA+ positively selected. The TCR comes from a young man in good health. This CDR3 is CSARETGEAFF. DNA of the CDR3: TGCAGTGCTAGAGAGACCGGAGAAGCTTTCTTT.